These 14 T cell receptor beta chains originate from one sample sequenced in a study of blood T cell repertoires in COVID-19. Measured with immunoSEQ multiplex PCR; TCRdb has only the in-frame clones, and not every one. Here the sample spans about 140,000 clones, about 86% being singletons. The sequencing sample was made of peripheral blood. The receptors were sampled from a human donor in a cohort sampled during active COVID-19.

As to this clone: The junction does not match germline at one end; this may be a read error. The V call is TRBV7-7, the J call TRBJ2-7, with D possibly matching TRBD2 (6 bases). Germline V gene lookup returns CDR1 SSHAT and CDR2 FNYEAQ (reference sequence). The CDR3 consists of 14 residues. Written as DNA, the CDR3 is TGTGCTAGCAGTTGGGGGGTGAACTCCTACGAGCAGTACTTC. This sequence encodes CASSWGVNSYEQYF.

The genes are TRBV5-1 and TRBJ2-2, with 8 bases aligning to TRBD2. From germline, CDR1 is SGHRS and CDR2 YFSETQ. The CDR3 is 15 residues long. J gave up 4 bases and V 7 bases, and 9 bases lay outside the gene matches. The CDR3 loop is CASGAGGRGTGELFF. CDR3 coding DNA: TGCGCCAGCGGGGCGGGGGGACGAGGCACCGGGGAGCTGTTTTTT.

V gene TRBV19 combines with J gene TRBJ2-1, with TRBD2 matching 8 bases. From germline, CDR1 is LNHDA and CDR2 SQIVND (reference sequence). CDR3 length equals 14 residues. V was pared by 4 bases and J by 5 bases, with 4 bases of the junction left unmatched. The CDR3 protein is CASSKDGGDNEQFF. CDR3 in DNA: TGTGCCAGTAGTAAAGACGGGGGGGACAATGAGCAGTTCTTC.

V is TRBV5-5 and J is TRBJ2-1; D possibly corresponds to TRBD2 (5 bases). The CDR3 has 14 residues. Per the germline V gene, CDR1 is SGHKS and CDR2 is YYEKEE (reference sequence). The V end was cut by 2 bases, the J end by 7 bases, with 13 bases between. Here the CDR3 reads CASSFLTQRNEQFF. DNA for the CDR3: TGTGCCAGCAGCTTCCTCACCCAGCGGAATGAGCAGTTCTTC.

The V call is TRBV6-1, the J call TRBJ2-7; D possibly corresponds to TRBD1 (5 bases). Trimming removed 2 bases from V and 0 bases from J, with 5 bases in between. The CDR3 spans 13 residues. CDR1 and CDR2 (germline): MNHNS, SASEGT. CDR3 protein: CASSERGSYEQYF. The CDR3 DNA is TGTGCCAGCAGTGAAAGGGGCTCCTACGAGCAGTACTTC.

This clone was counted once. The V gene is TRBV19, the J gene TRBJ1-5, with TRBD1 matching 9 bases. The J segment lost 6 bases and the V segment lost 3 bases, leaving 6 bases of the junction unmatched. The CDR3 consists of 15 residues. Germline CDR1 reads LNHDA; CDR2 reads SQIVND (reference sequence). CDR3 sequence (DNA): TGTGCCAGTAGTATCACCGGGACAGGGTTTCAGCCCCAGCATTTT. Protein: CASSITGTGFQPQHF.

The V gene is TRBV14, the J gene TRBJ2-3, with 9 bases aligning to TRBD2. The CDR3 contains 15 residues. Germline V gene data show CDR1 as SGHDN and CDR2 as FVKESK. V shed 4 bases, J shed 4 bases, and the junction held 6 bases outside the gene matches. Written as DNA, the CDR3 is TGTGCCAGCAGCCCCTGGACTAGCGCTTCAGATACGCAGTATTTT. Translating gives CASSPWTSASDTQYF.

CDR3 sequence (DNA): TGCGCCAGCAGCTTGGCGTCCCCCCCCACAGATACGCAGTATTTT. Translated: CASSLASPPTDTQYF. J is TRBJ2-3 and V is TRBV5-1; D unclear. V shed 0 bases and J shed 2 bases, with 10 bases lying between them. In germline, CDR1 is SGHRS, CDR2 YFSETQ. CDR3 size: 15 residues.

Here the CDR3 reads CASSTRGQNTEAFF. The CDR3 region has the DNA TGTGCCAGTAGTACGAGAGGACAGAACACTGAAGCTTTCTTT. The gene calls are TRBV19 and TRBJ1-1; D is possibly TRBD1 (5 bases). V was clipped by 4 bases and J by 1 base, with 10 bases between them. From germline, CDR1 is LNHDA and CDR2 SQIVND (reference sequence). The CDR3 contains 14 residues.

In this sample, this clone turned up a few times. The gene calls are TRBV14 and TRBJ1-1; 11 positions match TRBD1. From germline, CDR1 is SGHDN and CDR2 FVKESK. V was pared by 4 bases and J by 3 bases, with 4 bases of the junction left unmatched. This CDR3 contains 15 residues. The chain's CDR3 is CASSPMGQGDTEAFF. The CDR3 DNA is TGTGCCAGCAGCCCCATGGGACAGGGGGACACTGAAGCTTTCTTT. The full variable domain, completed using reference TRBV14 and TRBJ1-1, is EAGVTQFPSHSVIEKGQTVTLRCDPISGHDNLYWYRRVMGKEIKFLLHFVKESKQDESGMPNNRFLAERTGGTYSTLKVQPAELEDSGVYFCASSPMGQGDTEAFFGQGTRLTVV.

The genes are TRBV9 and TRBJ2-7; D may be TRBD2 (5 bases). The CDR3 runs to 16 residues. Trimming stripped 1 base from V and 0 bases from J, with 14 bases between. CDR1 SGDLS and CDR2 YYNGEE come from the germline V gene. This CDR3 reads CASSVLSSGGSYEQYF. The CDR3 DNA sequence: TGTGCCAGCAGCGTACTCTCCAGCGGCGGCTCCTACGAGCAGTACTTC. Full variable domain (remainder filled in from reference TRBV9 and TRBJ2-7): DSGVTQTPKHLITATGQRVTLRCSPRSGDLSVYWYQQSLDQGLQFLIQYYNGEERAKGNILERFSAQQFPDLHSELNLSSLELGDSALYFCASSVLSSGGSYEQYFGPGTRLTVT.

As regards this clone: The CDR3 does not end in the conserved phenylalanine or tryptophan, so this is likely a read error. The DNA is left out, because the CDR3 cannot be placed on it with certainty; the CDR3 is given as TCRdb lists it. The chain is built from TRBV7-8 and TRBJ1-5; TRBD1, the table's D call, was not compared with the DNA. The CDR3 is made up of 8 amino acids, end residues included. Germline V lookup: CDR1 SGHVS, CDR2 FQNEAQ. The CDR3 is CASRTGQP.

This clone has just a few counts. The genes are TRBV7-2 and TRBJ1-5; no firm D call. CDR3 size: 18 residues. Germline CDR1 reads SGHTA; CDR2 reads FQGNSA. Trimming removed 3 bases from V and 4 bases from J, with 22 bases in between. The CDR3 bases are TGTGCCAGCAGCTTGCAAGGTTGGACTTTTAGGGATAATCAGCCCCAGCATTTT. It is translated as CASSLQGWTFRDNQPQHF.

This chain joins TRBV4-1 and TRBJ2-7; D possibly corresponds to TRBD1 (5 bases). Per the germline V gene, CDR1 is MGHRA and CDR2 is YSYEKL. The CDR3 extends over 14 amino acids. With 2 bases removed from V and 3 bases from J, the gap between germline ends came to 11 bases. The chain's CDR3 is CASSQIPGIYEQYF. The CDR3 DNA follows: TGCGCCAGCAGCCAAATTCCAGGGATCTACGAGCAGTACTTC.